This T cell receptor (beta chain) was captured by sequencing in a study of brain T cells in children with intractable seizures. Surgery cases with the highest brain T cell transcript signatures were chosen for sequencing. Before surgery, patients took at least one anti-epileptic drug. Repertoires were generated with immunoSEQ multiplex PCR, while TCRdb's copy carries only in-frame clones and drops some. Of roughly 80,000 clones in the sample, approximately 94% were seen once. Findings and limits, study-wide: Absence of clones before surgery may stem from lower sequencing depth. Only CDR3 sequence similarity suggested viral specificity, without known HCMV serostatus.

Of note for this clone: The antigen remains undetermined.

V was clipped by 3 bases and J by 9 bases, with 9 bases between them. Germline V CDR1 and CDR2: LNHDA, SQIVND (reference sequence). The CDR3 has 13 amino acids. The source of this sequence is a boy younger than two with tuberous sclerosis and intractable seizures. The rearrangement joins TRBV19 to TRBJ1-6; the D gene is possibly TRBD1 (5 bases). The starting material was peripheral blood, obtained at surgery. CDR3 DNA: TGTGCCAGTAGTATGGGGGGGGGTTCACCCCTCCACTTT. This gives the protein CASSMGGGSPLHF.